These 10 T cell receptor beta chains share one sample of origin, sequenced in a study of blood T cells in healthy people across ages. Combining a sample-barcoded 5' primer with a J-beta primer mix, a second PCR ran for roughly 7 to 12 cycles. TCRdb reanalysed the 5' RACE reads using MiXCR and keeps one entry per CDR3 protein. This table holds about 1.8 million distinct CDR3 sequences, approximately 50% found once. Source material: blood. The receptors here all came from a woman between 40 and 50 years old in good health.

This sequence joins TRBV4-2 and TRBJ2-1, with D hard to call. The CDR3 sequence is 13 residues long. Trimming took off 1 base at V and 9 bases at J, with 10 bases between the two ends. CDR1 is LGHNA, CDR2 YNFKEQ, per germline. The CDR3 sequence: CASSQVESGEQFF. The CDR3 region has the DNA TGTGCCAGCAGCCAAGTAGAATCTGGTGAGCAGTTCTTC.

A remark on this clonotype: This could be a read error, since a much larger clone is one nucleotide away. The CDR3 sequence: CVSSPSGGSSYNEQFF. The CDR3, as DNA: TGTGTCAGCAGCCCTAGCGGGGGGAGCTCCTACAATGAGCAGTTCTTC. The genes are TRBV7-6 and TRBJ2-1; 11 bases match TRBD2. Germline lookup yields CDR1 SGHVS and CDR2 FNYEAQ. The CDR3 has 16 residues.

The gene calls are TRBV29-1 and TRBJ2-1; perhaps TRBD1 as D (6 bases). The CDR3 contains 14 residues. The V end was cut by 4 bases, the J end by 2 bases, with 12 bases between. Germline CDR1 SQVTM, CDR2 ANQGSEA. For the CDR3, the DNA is TGCAGCGTTGGGACAGTACCCCCCTACAATGAGCAGTTCTTC. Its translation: CSVGTVPPYNEQFF.

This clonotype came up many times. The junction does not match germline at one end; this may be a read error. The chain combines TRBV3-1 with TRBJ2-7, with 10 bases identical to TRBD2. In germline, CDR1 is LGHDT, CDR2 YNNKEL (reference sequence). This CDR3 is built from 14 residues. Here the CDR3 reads CASSQSGGAYEQYF. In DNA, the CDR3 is TGCGCCAGCAGCCAAAGCGGGGGGGCGTACGAGCAGTACTTC.

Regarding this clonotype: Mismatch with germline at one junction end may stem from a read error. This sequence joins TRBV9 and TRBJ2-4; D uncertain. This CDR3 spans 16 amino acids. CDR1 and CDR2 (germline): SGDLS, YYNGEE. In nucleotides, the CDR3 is TGTGCCAGCAGCGCGCAGACTGGATTAGCCGAAAACATTCAGTACTTC. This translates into CASSAQTGLAENIQYF.

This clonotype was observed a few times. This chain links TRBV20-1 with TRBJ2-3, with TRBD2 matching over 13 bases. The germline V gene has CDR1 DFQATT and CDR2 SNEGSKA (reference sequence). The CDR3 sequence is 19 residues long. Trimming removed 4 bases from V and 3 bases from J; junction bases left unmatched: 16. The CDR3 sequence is CSATHTSRLAGGPTDTQYF. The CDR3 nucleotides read TGCAGTGCTACACACACCAGCCGACTAGCGGGGGGACCGACAGATACGCAGTATTTT.

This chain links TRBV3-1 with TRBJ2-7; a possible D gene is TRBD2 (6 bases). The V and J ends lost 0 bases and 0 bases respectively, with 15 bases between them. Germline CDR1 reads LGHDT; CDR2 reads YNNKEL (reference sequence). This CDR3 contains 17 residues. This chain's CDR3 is CASSQDSAGPSSYEQYF. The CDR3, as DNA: TGTGCCAGCAGCCAAGATTCGGCGGGGCCGAGCTCCTACGAGCAGTACTTC.

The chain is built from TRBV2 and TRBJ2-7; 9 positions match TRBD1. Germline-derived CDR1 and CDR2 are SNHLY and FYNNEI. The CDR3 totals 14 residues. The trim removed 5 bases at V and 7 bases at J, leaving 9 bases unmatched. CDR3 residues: CASSRGQGKTEQYF. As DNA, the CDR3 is TGTGCCAGCAGTAGGGGACAGGGTAAAACGGAGCAGTACTTC.

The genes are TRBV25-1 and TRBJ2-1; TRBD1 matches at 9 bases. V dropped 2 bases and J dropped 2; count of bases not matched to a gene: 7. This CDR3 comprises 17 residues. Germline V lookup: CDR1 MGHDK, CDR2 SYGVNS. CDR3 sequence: CASSERPGQGPYNEQFF. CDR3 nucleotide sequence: TGTGCCAGCAGTGAACGACCGGGACAGGGTCCCTACAATGAGCAGTTCTTC.

The CDR3 DNA sequence: TGCAGTGCTAGGGCGGGCACCGGGGAGCTGTTTTTT. This gives the protein CSARAGTGELFF. The rearrangement uses TRBV20-1 and TRBJ2-2, with D possibly TRBD2 on 5 matching bases. The CDR3 extends over 12 amino acids. Between the trimmed V and J ends, which lost 3 bases and 4 bases, there was a span of 6 bases. Germline-derived CDR1 and CDR2 are DFQATT and SNEGSKA (reference sequence).